These 28 T cell receptor beta chains were sequenced from one sample in a study of glioma-infiltrating T cells after dendritic cell vaccination (dated by TCRdb to 2015 to 2016). Preparation of the library involved the immunoSEQ multiplex PCR assay. TCRdb stores this immuneACCESS table with in-frame sequences only. Part of the clones is absent; in the studies checked, under half of the shortfall reflects unresolved V genes, and no reason is known for the rest. The sample table records over 90,000 clones; more than 70% of these occur just once. Roughly 2.9% of the sample is held by the ten biggest clonotypes. The material was blood, obtained before dendritic cell vaccination. The receptors were gathered from a human donor with glioblastoma.

V and J are TRBV20-1 and TRBJ2-7; no firm D call. The CDR3 extends over 11 amino acids. The germline V and J ends were trimmed by 5 bases and 2 bases, with 7 bases remaining between them. Germline loops: CDR1 DFQATT, CDR2 SNEGSKA (reference sequence). The CDR3 region has the DNA TGCAGTGCTTATAGTCCCTACGAGCAGTACTTC. Translating it yields CSAYSPYEQYF.

The gene calls are TRBV6-1 and TRBJ1-1; tentative D call: TRBD1 (6 bases). Trimming took 1 base from V and 0 from J, leaving 9 bases between them. Germline V gene sequence: CDR1 MNHNS, CDR2 SASEGT. CDR3 length: 15 residues. CDR3 in amino acids: CASSEGQALNTEAFF. DNA of the CDR3: TGTGCCAGCAGTGAAGGACAGGCATTGAACACTGAAGCTTTCTTT.

This chain uses TRBV7-9 with TRBJ1-1, with D perhaps matching TRBD1 (5 bases). CDR3 length equals 15 residues. Germline CDR1 SEHNR, CDR2 FQNEAQ (reference sequence). V lost 4 bases to trimming and J lost 2 bases, with 14 bases between them. In DNA form, the CDR3 reads TGTGCCAGCAGCTCCCGGAGGGGAAAAAACACTGAAGCTTTCTTT. This encodes CASSSRRGKNTEAFF.

The V gene is TRBV19, the J gene TRBJ1-5, with D perhaps matching TRBD1 (6 bases). The germline CDR1 and CDR2 sequences are LNHDA and SQIVND (reference sequence). V lost 1 base and J lost 0, with 13 bases in between. This CDR3 is built from 17 residues. CDR3 DNA sequence: TGTGCCAGTAGTATAGTTGACAGGAATTATAGCAATCAGCCCCAGCATTTT. It specifies CASSIVDRNYSNQPQHF.

This clone was recorded only once. The CDR3 loop is CAISEGSGENQPQHF. In DNA form, the CDR3 reads TGTGCCATCAGTGAGGGGTCAGGGGAGAATCAGCCCCAGCATTTT. The chain carries TRBV10-3 and TRBJ1-5, with D possibly matching TRBD1 (6 bases). Germline V gene lookup returns CDR1 ENHRY and CDR2 SYGVKD. This CDR3 region has 15 residues. V gave up 2 bases and J gave up 4 bases, with 12 bases separating them.

This clone was seen a handful of times. The V and J genes are TRBV18 and TRBJ2-2; a weak D match, TRBD2 (5 bases). V lost 0 bases, J lost 7 bases, and 9 bases lay in between. Germline CDR1 reads KGHSH; CDR2 reads LQKENI. This CDR3 contains 14 residues. DNA for the CDR3: TGTGCCAGCTCACCACCAAAGGGAGTCGGGGAGCTGTTTTTT. This codes for CASSPPKGVGELFF.

The V and J genes are TRBV15 and TRBJ1-2; D remains ambiguous. This CDR3 spans 16 amino acids. The V gene's germline CDR1 is LNHNV and CDR2 YYDKDF (reference sequence). V shed 6 bases and J shed 1 base, with 18 bases lying between them. CDR3 in amino acids: CATRPEHGILNYGYTF. As DNA, the CDR3 is TGTGCCACCAGGCCCGAACACGGGATACTTAACTATGGCTACACCTTC.

Remarks on this clone: The junction differs from germline at one of its ends, possibly a read error. This sequence joins TRBV30 and TRBJ2-2; 7 positions agree with TRBD2. The CDR3 totals 11 residues. Germline CDR1 GTSNPN, CDR2 SVGIG (reference sequence). The CDR3 nucleotides read TGTGCCGGGAGGGGAGCCGGGGAGCTGTTTTTT. It translates to CAGRGAGELFF. The full variable domain, completed using reference TRBV30 and TRBJ2-2, is SQTIHQWPATLVQPVGSPLSLECTVEGTSNPNLYWYRQAAGRGLQLLFYSVGIGQISSEVPQNLSASRPQDRQFILSSKKLLLSDSGFYLCAGRGAGELFFGEGSRLTVL.

The rearrangement uses TRBV18 and TRBJ1-5; D is undetermined. The germline V gene has CDR1 KGHSH and CDR2 LQKENI. This CDR3 region has 16 residues. V gave up 3 bases and J gave up 2 bases, with 14 bases separating them. The DNA of the CDR3 is TGTGCCAGCTCACCTGGGCTTTCCGCAGGCAATCAGCCCCAGCATTTT. It encodes CASSPGLSAGNQPQHF. The complete variable domain, with remaining parts taken from reference TRBV18 and TRBJ1-5, reads NAGVMQNPRHLVRRRGQEARLRCSPMKGHSHVYWYRQLPEEGLKFMVYLQKENIIDESGMPKERFSAEFPKEGPSILRIQQVVRGDSAAYFCASSPGLSAGNQPQHFGDGTRLSIL.

The V and J genes are TRBV10-2 and TRBJ2-7; TRBD2 agrees at 10 bases. CDR1 and CDR2 from the germline V gene are WSHSY and SAAADI. V was clipped by 2 bases and J by 4 bases; unmatched bases: 8. This CDR3 has 16 residues. The CDR3 is CASSEEVASGSYEQYF. The CDR3 region has the DNA TGCGCCAGCAGTGAGGAGGTGGCTAGCGGGAGTTACGAGCAGTACTTC.

The chain links TRBV5-1 to TRBJ2-5, with D possibly being TRBD2 (6 bases). This CDR3 has 15 residues. CDR1 is SGHRS and CDR2 is YFSETQ in the germline V gene. Deletions cut 4 bases from V and 4 bases from J, with 17 bases between. The CDR3: CASSGGLLARETQYF. The CDR3 DNA is TGCGCCAGCAGCGGGGGACTTCTGGCGAGAGAGACCCAGTACTTC.

The genes are TRBV4-3 and TRBJ2-1, with TRBD2 matching over 11 bases. V lost 2 bases to trimming and J lost 8 bases; unmatched junction nucleotides: 8. The CDR3 is 16 residues long. Per the germline V gene, CDR1 is LGHNA and CDR2 is YSLEER. The CDR3 reads CASSQSASGRPHEQFF. The CDR3 nucleotides are TGCGCCAGCAGCCAATCGGCTAGCGGGAGGCCCCATGAGCAGTTCTTC.

CDR3 sequence reads: CAISRENTEAFF. The CDR3 coding sequence is TGTGCCATCTCTCGAGAAAACACTGAAGCTTTCTTT. The chain uses TRBV10-3 and TRBJ1-1, with D hard to call. The CDR3 covers 12 residues. Germline V gene sequence: CDR1 ENHRY, CDR2 SYGVKD. Trimming took off 8 bases at V and 2 bases at J, with 9 bases between the two ends.

The gene calls are TRBV2 and TRBJ1-2, with 10 bases fitting TRBD1. The CDR3 runs 17 residues. V lost 6 bases and J lost 6; bases outside the gene matches: 16. Germline CDR1 reads SNHLY; CDR2 reads FYNNEI. The CDR3 is CASRRTRSTGGADGYTF. For the CDR3, the DNA is TGTGCCAGCAGGAGAACCCGCTCGACAGGGGGCGCCGATGGCTACACCTTC.

This rearrangement joins TRBV13 to TRBJ2-7, with a weak D call TRBD1 (5 bases). V was shortened by 4 bases and J by 5 bases, with 24 bases between the two germline ends. CDR1 is PRHDT and CDR2 is FYEKMQ in the germline V gene (reference sequence). The CDR3 sequence is 17 residues long. CDR3 bases: TGTGCCAGCAGCTCCTCGACCGAGACCTCCGACAGCAACGAGCAGTACTTC. Translation: CASSSSTETSDSNEQYF.

This chain links TRBV7-2 with TRBJ1-2; a weak D match, TRBD1 (5 bases). CDR1 and CDR2 from the germline V gene are SGHTA and FQGNSA. This CDR3 is built from 16 residues. The ends were cut back, 3 bases at V and 4 bases at J, with 18 bases in the middle. This chain's CDR3 is CASSLGLGTALYGYTF. CDR3 nucleotides: TGTGCCAGCAGCTTGGGTTTGGGGACTGCTCTCTATGGCTACACCTTC.

This sequence joins TRBV27 and TRBJ2-7, with 10 bases identical to TRBD1. The CDR3 is 17 residues long. CDR1 MNHEY and CDR2 SMNVEV come from the germline V gene (reference sequence). V shed 1 base and J 3 bases; nucleotides not matched to a gene: 9. The DNA for the CDR3 is TGTGCCAGCAGTTTATTGCTAGGGACAGGGGTTAGCTACGAGCAGTACTTC. Amino acid sequence: CASSLLLGTGVSYEQYF.

CDR3 protein: CASRAGGVDTQYF. CDR3 coding DNA: TGTGCCAGCAGGGCGGGGGGCGTAGATACGCAGTATTTT. The gene calls are TRBV6-1 and TRBJ2-3; 8 bases agree with TRBD2. The CDR3 is made up of 13 amino acids. The J segment lost 5 bases and the V segment lost 6 bases, leaving 4 bases of the junction unmatched. The V gene's germline CDR1 is MNHNS and CDR2 SASEGT.

The genes are TRBV5-1 and TRBJ2-7, with 8 bases fitting TRBD2. The V gene's germline CDR1 is SGHRS and CDR2 YFSETQ. This CDR3 comprises 15 residues. J gave up 3 bases and V 4 bases, and 9 bases lay outside the gene matches. The CDR3 DNA is TGCGCCAGCAGCCGGGGCACTAGCGGAATCTACGAGCAGTACTTC. It codes for CASSRGTSGIYEQYF.

CDR3 sequence (DNA): TGCAGCGTTGAAGTGGGGGCGAGGGAAAAACTGTTTTTT. Encoded protein: CSVEVGAREKLFF. The chain links TRBV29-1 to TRBJ1-4, with D perhaps TRBD1 (6 bases). Germline assignment: CDR1 SQVTM and CDR2 ANQGSEA. The CDR3 spans 13 residues. V was shortened by 1 base and J by 8 bases, with 11 bases between the two germline ends.

V usage is TRBV6-4 and J usage is TRBJ1-1; D remains unclear. Deletions cut 6 bases from V and 4 bases from J, with 12 bases between. This CDR3 is 13 amino acids long. Germline V gene data show CDR1 as MRHNA and CDR2 as SNTAGT. The CDR3 nucleotides read TGTGCCAGCAGCCTCACGGAGGGCACTGAAGCTTTCTTT. Translating gives CASSLTEGTEAFF.

V is TRBV7-9 and J is TRBJ2-2; D perhaps matches TRBD1 (6 bases). CDR1 is SEHNR, CDR2 FQNEAQ, per germline (reference sequence). The CDR3 loop spans 19 amino acids. Trimming cost V 1 base and J 3 bases, with 21 bases left between them. The CDR3 DNA is TGTGCCAGCAGCTTAGTCGCAACCACAGGGCGTAGGGACACCGGGGAGCTGTTTTTT. Translation: CASSLVATTGRRDTGELFF.

This chain uses TRBV30 with TRBJ2-1; a possible D gene is TRBD1 (5 bases). V shed 4 bases and J shed 7 bases, with 20 bases lying between them. The CDR3 covers 15 residues. The germline gives CDR1 GTSNPN, CDR2 SVGIG (reference sequence). The CDR3 spells CAWTLGPVPGNEQFF. CDR3 in DNA: TGTGCCTGGACCTTAGGGCCGGTGCCAGGGAATGAGCAGTTCTTC.

The chain is built from TRBV5-4 and TRBJ2-5; perhaps TRBD1 as D (5 bases). Germline CDR1 and CDR2: SGHNT and YYREEE (reference sequence). The CDR3 contains 14 residues. The V and J ends lost 4 bases and 5 bases respectively, with 15 bases between them. CDR3 loop: CASSPVQGSETQYF. CDR3 coding DNA: TGTGCCAGCAGCCCGGTCCAGGGATCGGAGACCCAGTACTTC.

The genes are TRBV11-2 and TRBJ2-7; D not resolved. The CDR3 is 13 residues long. CDR1 and CDR2 (germline): SGHAT, FQNNGV. With 1 base removed from V and 2 bases from J, the gap between germline ends came to 6 bases. Here the CDR3 DNA reads TGTGCCAGCAGCTTAGGGCCACCCTACGAGCAGTACTTC. Residues: CASSLGPPYEQYF.

The V and J genes are TRBV6-5 and TRBJ1-5, with TRBD1 as a possible D gene (6 bases). The CDR3 has 13 amino acids. Germline V gives CDR1 MNHEY, CDR2 SVGAGI. Trimming shortened V by 5 bases and J by 7 bases, and 12 bases separated the two germline ends. Here the CDR3 reads CASSTGLGQPQHF. The CDR3 nucleotides read TGTGCCAGCAGTACAGGGCTGGGGCAGCCCCAGCATTTT.

The chain couples TRBV10-3 to TRBJ1-2, with D hard to call. Germline-derived CDR1 and CDR2 are ENHRY and SYGVKD. There are 12 residues in the CDR3. V shed 6 bases and J shed 3 bases, with 8 bases lying between them. CDR3 sequence: CAIRVSDYGYTF. In DNA, the CDR3 is TGTGCCATCAGAGTCAGTGACTATGGCTACACCTTC.

This chain uses TRBV19 with TRBJ2-1, with TRBD1 as a possible D gene (6 bases). This CDR3 is built from 15 residues. Germline lookup yields CDR1 LNHDA and CDR2 SQIVND (reference sequence). The ends were cut back, 3 bases at V and 3 bases at J, with 12 bases in the middle. CDR3 DNA: TGTGCCAGTAGTATCCACCGGGACAACTACAATGAGCAGTTCTTC. It translates to CASSIHRDNYNEQFF.